The 15 T cell receptor beta chains below all came from one sample that was sequenced in a study of cytomegalovirus exposure and HLA in healthy donors. 60 Vbeta and 13 Jbeta primers were used in PCR. The method was immunoSEQ multiplex PCR; TCRdb's version includes in-frame clones alone and lacks a portion of them. The sample carries approximately 180,000 clones, roughly three quarters recorded once. The sample comprised PBMCs. The receptors come from a male donor in good health and CMV-seronegative.

This chain joins TRBV7-8 and TRBJ2-7; 12 positions match TRBD2. Trimming cost V 4 bases and J 2 bases; bases outside gene matches: 15. CDR1 is SGHVS, CDR2 FQNEAQ, per germline. The CDR3 contains 19 residues. CDR3 loop: CASSSARLGLAGTPYEQYF. DNA for the CDR3: TGTGCCAGCAGCTCAGCACGACTTGGACTAGCGGGGACCCCCTACGAGCAGTACTTC. The full variable domain, in which reference TRBV7-8 and TRBJ2-7 provide the parts outside the CDR3, is GAGVSQSPRYKVAKRGQDVALRCDPISGHVSLFWYQQALGQGPEFLTYFQNEAQLDKSGLPSDRFFAERPEGSVSTLKIQRTQQEDSAVYLCASSSARLGLAGTPYEQYFGPGTRLTVT.

V gene TRBV4-1 combines with J gene TRBJ2-7, with unresolved D. Germline assignment: CDR1 MGHRA and CDR2 YSYEKL. There are 12 residues in the CDR3. V was clipped by 0 bases and J by 3 bases, with 3 bases between them. CDR3 DNA sequence: TGCGCCAGCAGCCAAGATTACTACGAGCAGTACTTC. Protein product: CASSQDYYEQYF.

V is TRBV18 and J is TRBJ1-5, with D unclear. V gave up 3 bases and J gave up 3 bases, with 6 bases separating them. Germline V lookup: CDR1 KGHSH, CDR2 LQKENI. The CDR3 length is 13 residues. The CDR3, as DNA: TGTGCCAGCTCACCCGGTAACAATCAGCCCCAGCATTTT. Translation gives CASSPGNNQPQHF.

The chain uses TRBV18 and TRBJ1-4, with 8 bases matching TRBD1. Germline-derived CDR1 and CDR2 are KGHSH and LQKENI. The CDR3 loop spans 16 amino acids. Trimming removed 4 bases from V and 4 bases from J; junction bases left unmatched: 8. CDR3 sequence (DNA): TGTGCCAGCTCACAAGGAAGAGGACAGGGTAATGAAAAACTGTTTTTT. Protein sequence: CASSQGRGQGNEKLFF. Based on the CDR3 plus reference TRBV18 and TRBJ1-4, the full variable domain is NAGVMQNPRHLVRRRGQEARLRCSPMKGHSHVYWYRQLPEEGLKFMVYLQKENIIDESGMPKERFSAEFPKEGPSILRIQQVVRGDSAAYFCASSQGRGQGNEKLFFGSGTQLSVL.

This clone has only a few counts. This chain connects TRBV5-4 to TRBJ1-1, with a tentative D call TRBD1 (5 bases). Germline CDR1 SGHNT, CDR2 YYREEE (reference sequence). The germline V and J ends were trimmed by 2 bases and 3 bases, with 17 bases remaining between them. This CDR3 is built from 16 residues. The CDR3 DNA reads TGTGCCAGCAGCTTATCCTGGGTACAAGGGGACACTGAAGCTTTCTTT. Protein product: CASSLSWVQGDTEAFF.

The chain recombines TRBV6-6 with TRBJ2-5; no clear D. This CDR3 has 15 amino acids. Trimming cost V 2 bases and J 5 bases, with 15 bases left between them. Germline V lookup: CDR1 MNHNY, CDR2 SVGAGI (reference sequence). The CDR3 DNA sequence: TGTGCCAGCAGTTACGTGACAATAGTCGCGGAGACCCAGTACTTC. Translation: CASSYVTIVAETQYF.

The chain has TRBV7-3 and TRBJ2-4, with 8 bases aligning to TRBD1. The CDR3 covers 13 residues. CDR1 SGHTA and CDR2 FQGTGA come from the germline V gene. Trimming removed 4 bases from V and 8 bases from J; junction bases left unmatched: 4. Written as DNA, the CDR3 is TGTGCCAGCAGCTCCGGACAGGGTGACATTCAGTACTTC. It translates to CASSSGQGDIQYF.

This chain connects TRBV2 to TRBJ1-2, with D perhaps matching TRBD1 (5 bases). Trimming removed 0 bases at V and 2 bases at J, with 13 bases between. CDR1 and CDR2 from the germline V gene are SNHLY and FYNNEI. The CDR3 is 16 amino acids. In nucleotides, the CDR3 is TGTGCCAGCAGTGAAGCGCTTCGGGGGGGGAACTATGGCTACACCTTC. As protein: CASSEALRGGNYGYTF.

A few counts support this clone. V and J are TRBV30 and TRBJ1-5; D gene unclear. Germline loops: CDR1 GTSNPN, CDR2 SVGIG (reference sequence). Deletions cut 4 bases from V and 3 bases from J, with 10 bases between. The CDR3 extends over 13 amino acids. The CDR3: CAWNSPNNQPQHF. In nucleotides, the CDR3 is TGTGCCTGGAACTCCCCTAACAATCAGCCCCAGCATTTT.

CDR3 protein: CASSWGLAGNNEQFF. For the CDR3, the DNA is TGTGCCAGCAGTTGGGGACTAGCGGGCAACAATGAGCAGTTCTTC. This rearrangement joins TRBV6-5 to TRBJ2-1; 12 bases are shared with TRBD2. From germline, CDR1 is MNHEY and CDR2 SVGAGI. The CDR3 consists of 15 residues. J lost 5 bases, V lost 4 bases, and 3 bases had no gene match.

Comments on this clone: Other DNA sequences from this sample encode an identical CDR3 as well. The V and J genes are TRBV11-2 and TRBJ2-1; 11 bases fit TRBD2. The CDR3 totals 15 residues. V was pared by 0 bases and J by 6 bases, with 1 base of the junction left unmatched. From germline, CDR1 is SGHAT and CDR2 FQNNGV. The CDR3 DNA follows: TGTGCCAGCAGCTTAGAGCTAGCGGGGGGCAATGAGCAGTTCTTC. It yields the protein CASSLELAGGNEQFF.

V usage is TRBV10-3 and J usage is TRBJ2-3, with 10 positions matching TRBD2. Germline values: CDR1 ENHRY, CDR2 SYGVKD. This CDR3 region has 14 residues. After removal of 8 bases from V and 3 bases from J, the junction contained 5 bases not matched to a gene. CDR3 sequence reads: CAIRASGRTDTQYF. CDR3 nucleotide sequence: TGTGCCATCCGGGCTAGCGGGAGAACAGATACGCAGTATTTT.

This clone was seen a handful of times. The chain uses TRBV25-1 and TRBJ2-1, with 8 bases lining up with TRBD2. The CDR3 covers 15 residues. After removal of 6 bases from V and 0 bases from J, the junction contained 4 bases not matched to a gene. Germline assignment: CDR1 MGHDK and CDR2 SYGVNS. The CDR3 spells CASRSSGSSYNEQFF. The DNA of the CDR3 is TGTGCCAGCAGGTCGAGCGGGAGCTCCTACAATGAGCAGTTCTTC.

The chain has TRBV4-3 and TRBJ1-2; 7 bases agree with TRBD1. V lost 1 base to trimming and J lost 5 bases; unmatched junction nucleotides: 7. This CDR3 spans 15 amino acids. The germline V gene has CDR1 LGHNA and CDR2 YSLEER. The DNA of the CDR3 is TGCGCCAGCAGCCAAGTGTTGACAGGGCGATATGGCTACACCTTC. Translating it yields CASSQVLTGRYGYTF.

The chain uses TRBV13 and TRBJ1-1, with no clear D. The V end lost 7 bases, the J end lost 5 bases, and 11 bases lay between the germline ends. Germline loops: CDR1 PRHDT, CDR2 FYEKMQ (reference sequence). The CDR3 is 12 residues long. This chain's CDR3 is CASTVGATEAFF. Here the CDR3 DNA reads TGTGCCAGCACGGTCGGAGCGACTGAAGCTTTCTTT.